The 11 T cell receptor beta chains reported below all come from one sample, sequenced in a study of T cell responses to AZD1222 COVID-19 vaccine (dated by TCRdb to about 2021). What the time point label conveys for this sample: baseline before first vaccination. Library construction relied on the immunoSEQ multiplex PCR assay. TCRdb mirrors the immuneACCESS table, restricted to in-frame sequences. Some clones are absent from its copies; in checked studies, under half trace to an unresolved V gene, and the reason for the others is unknown. A total of approximately 90,000 clones appear in this sample, almost 90% of them only once. The leading ten clones occupy approximately 9.1% of the sample. The source was peripheral blood, collected on day 0 of AZD1222 vaccination. These receptors were obtained from an adult in good health.

A few counts support this clone. The J gene is TRBJ1-3, the V gene TRBV7-2; D uncertain. CDR3 size: 13 residues. Germline V lookup: CDR1 SGHTA, CDR2 FQGNSA. The V end was cut by 2 bases, the J end by 2 bases, with 4 bases between. The chain's CDR3 is CASSLTAGNTIYF. The CDR3 DNA reads as TGTGCCAGCAGCTTAACGGCTGGAAACACCATATATTTT.

J is TRBJ1-6 and V is TRBV5-1; D is unclear. V was pared by 5 bases and J by 5 bases, with 20 bases between. The CDR3 length is 17 residues. Germline CDR1 and CDR2: SGHRS and YFSETQ. CDR3 nucleotides: TGCGCCAGCAGTTCGGGTGGTGACCCAGGTGATAATTCACCCCTCCACTTT. Translated: CASSSGGDPGDNSPLHF.

V and J are TRBV7-8 and TRBJ2-3; no clear D gene. The CDR3 is 14 amino acids. The V gene's germline CDR1 is SGHVS and CDR2 FQNEAQ. The V gene lost 1 base and the J gene lost 7 bases, with 12 bases spanning the gap. In nucleotides, the CDR3 is TGTGCCAGCAGCTTAGTATTTCCAGCAAATACGCAGTATTTT. It yields the protein CASSLVFPANTQYF.

The chain couples TRBV4-3 to TRBJ1-5; D is undetermined. CDR3 length: 14 amino acids. Germline lookup yields CDR1 LGHNA and CDR2 YSLEER. Deletions cut 0 bases from V and 7 bases from J, with 10 bases between. The CDR3 coding sequence is TGCGCCAGCAGCCAAGATGTGGGGAACCAGCCCCAGCATTTT. Translation gives CASSQDVGNQPQHF.

V gene TRBV9 combines with J gene TRBJ2-2, with D perhaps matching TRBD1 (5 bases). Germline CDR1 SGDLS, CDR2 YYNGEE. The CDR3 loop spans 13 amino acids. Deletions cut 2 bases from V and 5 bases from J, with 7 bases between. CDR3 DNA sequence: TGTGCCAGCAGCGTTTCAGGGACCGGGGAGCTGTTTTTT. It translates to CASSVSGTGELFF.

The chain has TRBV18 and TRBJ2-3; the match to TRBD2 covers 8 bases. The CDR3 loop spans 15 amino acids. The J segment lost 0 bases and the V segment lost 6 bases, leaving 5 bases of the junction unmatched. The V gene's germline CDR1 is KGHSH and CDR2 LQKENI. The CDR3 is CASSPGGSSTDTQYF. DNA of the CDR3: TGTGCCAGCTCCCCGGGGGGGTCTAGCACAGATACGCAGTATTTT.

Here the CDR3 DNA reads TGTGCCAGCAGATACAGGGATGGAGTCGACTATGGCTACACCTTC. It specifies CASRYRDGVDYGYTF. The chain joins TRBV6-5 to TRBJ1-2, with D maybe TRBD1 (6 bases). V shed 6 bases and J shed 3 bases, with 17 bases lying between them. The CDR3 totals 15 residues. Germline CDR1 and CDR2: MNHEY and SVGAGI.

The chain has TRBV27 and TRBJ2-1, with D tentatively TRBD1 (5 bases). Germline V gene lookup returns CDR1 MNHEY and CDR2 SMNVEV (reference sequence). This CDR3 is 15 amino acids long. The germline V and J ends were trimmed by 3 bases and 0 bases, with 9 bases remaining between them. CDR3 coding DNA: TGTGCCAGCAGTTTTACAGGCGCCTCCTACAATGAGCAGTTCTTC. This codes for CASSFTGASYNEQFF.

The chain couples TRBV6-5 to TRBJ1-1; no clear D. The germline V gene has CDR1 MNHEY and CDR2 SVGAGI. V was pared by 8 bases and J by 1 base, with 11 bases between. The CDR3 extends over 13 amino acids. The CDR3 DNA sequence: TGTGCCAGCGGGCTGCGGGAGAACACTGAAGCTTTCTTT. The encoded protein is CASGLRENTEAFF.

The V call is TRBV5-6, the J call TRBJ1-1, with TRBD1 identical over 8 bases. CDR1 is SGHDT and CDR2 is YYEEEE in the germline V gene. This CDR3 spans 13 amino acids. V trimming: 2 bases; J trimming: 4 bases; junction bases outside the gene matches: 1. CDR3: CASSFDRGTEAFF. The CDR3 region has the DNA TGTGCCAGCAGCTTTGACAGGGGCACTGAAGCTTTCTTT.

This sequence joins TRBV6-2 or TRBV6-3 and TRBJ1-1; 7 bases fit TRBD1. The CDR3 has 17 residues. Losses at the gene ends were 6 bases for V and 0 bases for J; bases not matched to a gene: 13. CDR1 is MNHEY, CDR2 SVGEGT, per germline. CDR3 amino acids: CASSDLLKTGMNTEAFF. The CDR3, as DNA: TGTGCCAGCAGCGATCTTTTAAAGACAGGGATGAACACTGAAGCTTTCTTT.